The rows below give T cell receptor beta chains drawn from one sample of a study of identical twins. MiXCR was run by TCRdb on the 5' RACE reads, yielding one entry per CDR3 protein. The sample records 200,000 to 250,000 distinct CDR3 sequences, about 6.7% being singletons. The same sample was also studied in work on T cells expressing NK-cell markers.

Sample: CD8+ T cells sorted from blood. All receptors derive from a woman aged 18-30 years in good health. Each CDR3 is given with its conserved first and last residue. D genes are given only for firm matches. Not every row has a clone size; where given, it reads once, few, many or a size class.

>TRBJ2-7|.|many|11|TRBV12-5
CASGLAYEQYF
TGTGCCAGCGGGTTAGCCTACGAGCAGTACTTC
>TRBJ2-1|.|many|15|TRBV11-3
CASSLEGSVNNEQFF
TGTGCCAGCAGCTTAGAAGGATCGGTCAACAATGAGCAGTTCTTC
>TRBJ1-4|.|few|16|TRBV12-3/TRBV12-4
CASTTTVGHLNEKLFF
TGTGCCAGCACGACCACCGTGGGACATCTTAATGAAAAACTGTTTTTT
>TRBJ2-1|.|few|16|TRBV14
CASSPLTGGRIHEQFF
TGTGCCAGCAGCCCTCTGACCGGTGGGCGCATACATGAGCAGTTCTTC
>TRBJ2-7|.|few|14|TRBV2
CASSDGLPSYEQYF
TGTGCCAGCAGTGACGGACTGCCGTCTTACGAGCAGTACTTC
>TRBJ1-6|TRBD1|few|15|TRBV7-9
CASFRRDRGNSPLHF
TGTGCCAGCTTCCGACGGGACAGGGGTAATTCACCCCTCCACTTT
>TRBJ2-7|.|many|12|TRBV12-3/TRBV12-4
CASSLPSNEQYF
TGTGCCAGCAGCCTGCCTAGCAACGAGCAGTACTTC
>TRBJ1-2|.|many|14|TRBV7-9
CASSLDPGNYGYTF
TGTGCCAGCAGCTTAGATCCAGGGAACTATGGCTACACCTTC
>TRBJ1-2|TRBD1|many|15|TRBV6-5
CASSYSRQGNHGYTF
TGTGCCAGCAGTTACTCGAGACAGGGGAACCATGGCTACACCTTC
>TRBJ1-2|.|many|10|TRBV20-1
CSATGLGYTF
TGCAGTGCTACGGGGTTGGGCTACACCTTC
>TRBJ2-7|TRBD1|.|14|TRBV7-4
CASSLGQFGDEQYF
TGTGCCAGCAGCTTGGGACAGTTTGGCGACGAGCAGTACTTC
>TRBJ1-5|.|.|15|TRBV9
CASSARGGSNQPQHF
TGTGCCAGCAGCGCGAGGGGTGGTAGCAATCAGCCCCAGCATTTT
>TRBJ1-1|.|few|14|TRBV6-1
CASSLYDQNTEAFF
TGTGCCAGCAGCCTCTACGACCAAAACACTGAAGCTTTCTTT
>TRBJ2-5|TRBD1|few|14|TRBV20-1
CSARPVSGGETQYF
TGCAGTGCTAGACCCGTCTCAGGGGGAGAGACCCAGTACTTC
>TRBJ2-2|.|few|13|TRBV20-1
CSAARPNTGELFF
TGCAGTGCTGCGAGGCCCAACACCGGGGAGCTGTTTTTT
>TRBJ2-7|TRBD1|.|15|TRBV29-1
CSAEFGTGRVGQQYF
TGCAGCGCCGAATTTGGGACAGGTCGAGTTGGTCAGCAGTACTTC
>TRBJ2-7|.|.|15|TRBV5-1
CASSLGRALSYEQYF
TGCGCCAGCAGCTTGGGGCGGGCCCTATCCTACGAGCAGTACTTC
>TRBJ1-2|TRBD1|few|15|TRBV9
CASSEQGQGFHGYTF
TGTGCCAGCAGCGAACAAGGACAGGGATTTCATGGCTACACCTTC
>TRBJ2-7|TRBD2|many|15|TRBV11-2
CASSVASGPRYEQYF
TGTGCCAGCAGCGTCGCTAGCGGGCCGAGGTACGAGCAGTACTTC
>TRBJ2-2|.|many|16|TRBV7-6
CASSSPTSKNTGELFF
TGTGCCAGCAGCTCGCCGACTAGTAAGAACACCGGGGAGCTGTTTTTT
>TRBJ2-1|.|few|14|TRBV3-1
CASSQDRGVHEQFF
TGTGCCAGCAGCCAAGATCGGGGCGTCCATGAGCAGTTCTTC
>TRBJ2-3|TRBD2|.|17|TRBV6-1
CASIYNSGTSGTDTQYF
TGTGCCAGCATCTATAACTCCGGGACTAGCGGCACAGATACGCAGTATTTT
>TRBJ2-1|.|many|12|TRBV5-5
CASSLGLNEQFF
TGTGCCAGCAGCTTGGGCCTAAATGAGCAGTTCTTC
>TRBJ2-7|TRBD1|many|14|TRBV3-1
CASARTGLSYEQYF
TGTGCCAGCGCTCGGACAGGGTTGAGCTACGAGCAGTACTTC
>TRBJ2-3|.|many|17|TRBV6-4
CASSDSKSGEGTDTQYF
TGTGCCAGCAGTGACTCGAAGTCGGGAGAGGGCACAGATACGCAGTATTTT
>TRBJ1-2|.|few|11|TRBV27
CASGRNYGYTF
TGTGCCAGCGGACGTAACTATGGCTACACCTTC
>TRBJ1-1|.|.|14|TRBV5-6
CASSMQGVGSEAFF
TGTGCCAGCAGCATGCAAGGGGTCGGCTCTGAAGCTTTTTTT
>TRBJ2-2|.|few|12|TRBV6-5
CASSYPTGELFF
TGTGCCAGCAGTTACCCCACCGGGGAGCTGTTTTTT
>TRBJ2-7|TRBD2|.|15|TRBV29-1
CSVRGGDSDYYEQYF
TGCAGCGTCCGGGGGGGGGACTCTGACTACTACGAGCAGTACTTC
>TRBJ2-1|TRBD2|.|18|TRBV29-1
CSVGGLAGHGRSYNEQFF
TGCAGCGTGGGAGGACTAGCGGGGCATGGCCGTTCCTACAATGAGCAGTTCTTC
>TRBJ1-3|.|few|15|TRBV29-1
CSVEDGAGVGNTIYF
TGCAGCGTTGAAGATGGGGCAGGGGTTGGAAACACCATATATTTT
>TRBJ2-7|TRBD1|.|15|TRBV20-1
CSARDLGQGGYEQYF
TGCAGTGCTAGAGATCTGGGACAGGGGGGGTACGAGCAGTACTTC
>TRBJ1-5|.|.|13|TRBV5-6
CASSFGGVGPQHF
TGTGCCAGCAGCTTTGGGGGTGTAGGGCCCCAGCATTTT
>TRBJ2-1|.|many|12|TRBV7-9
CASSLLPGEQFF
TGTGCCAGCAGCTTACTACCGGGAGAGCAGTTCTTC
>TRBJ2-3|.|.|14|TRBV29-1
CSLSGGGREDTQYF
TGCAGCCTCTCCGGCGGGGGCCGAGAAGATACGCAGTATTTT
>TRBJ2-3|TRBD1|many|13|TRBV5-1
CASSSTGTDTQYF
TGCGCCAGCAGCTCGACAGGGACAGATACGCAGTATTTT
>TRBJ2-7|TRBD1|many|14|TRBV6-5
CASSYSGQGGEQYF
TGTGCCAGCAGTTACTCCGGACAGGGTGGCGAGCAGTACTTC
>TRBJ1-3|TRBD1|.|16|TRBV27
CASSLGTGLRGNTIYF
TGTGCCAGCAGTTTGGGGACAGGGCTAAGAGGAAACACCATATATTTT
>TRBJ2-2|.|few|12|TRBV7-2
CASSLDLGELFF
TGTGCCAGCAGCCTGGACTTAGGGGAGCTGTTTTTT
>TRBJ1-2|.|many|12|TRBV6-4
CASSDPPGPYTF
TGTGCCAGCAGTGACCCGCCTGGACCGTACACCTTC
>TRBJ2-5|.|few|16|TRBV4-1
CASSQGVAAYQETQYF
TGCGCCAGCAGCCAAGGGGTAGCGGCATACCAAGAGACCCAGTACTTC